This record looks at one T cell receptor beta chain sequence and its context. The antigen is undetermined. The data were taken from a study of cytomegalovirus exposure and HLA in healthy donors. Study-level background: The 120 or so validation repertoires used the same platform as the roughly 700 first-cohort repertoires (as reported by a later analysis).

Here immunoSEQ multiplex PCR was the method, and the copy in TCRdb shows in-frame clones only, minus some. The data contain tens of thousands of clones, around 95% of them seen just once; the ten biggest clones take up roughly 2.3%. The study's findings and limits: Some TCR beta chains (around 180 of them) were listed as cytomegalovirus-associated. The tendency of first-cohort TCR clusters to co-occur in the 120 validation repertoires was identified by a subsequent analysis. The classifier, whose performance was assessed in both the original and validation cohorts, reportedly diagnosed cytomegalovirus status with high specificity and sensitivity.

Germline lookup yields CDR1 MDHEN and CDR2 SYDVKM. Between the trimmed V and J ends, which lost 3 bases and 5 bases, there was a span of 4 bases. The CDR3 has 12 amino acids. The TCR originated in a man between 18 and 29 years old in good health and CMV-seronegative. Sequenced sample: PBMCs. The J gene is TRBJ2-2, the V gene TRBV28; D uncertain. CDR3 sequence reads: CASSFITGELFF. CDR3 nucleotides: TGTGCCAGCAGTTTCATTACCGGGGAGCTGTTTTTT.